The entry that follows covers one T cell receptor (beta chain) sequence. This specimen comes from a study of cytomegalovirus exposure and HLA in healthy donors. CDR1 and CDR2 (germline): PRHDT, FYEKMQ (reference sequence). The CDR3 spans 17 residues. Trimming took off 0 bases at V and 0 bases at J, with 13 bases between the two ends. The PCR made use of 60 Vbeta and 13 Jbeta primers. Generated by immunoSEQ multiplex PCR, the TCRdb table keeps only in-frame clones and is missing some. This sample has approximately 170,000 clones; around 80% occur once, and the top ten carry 4% to 5.5%. This rearrangement joins TRBV13 to TRBJ2-3; tentative D call: TRBD2 (7 bases). The sequencing input was PBMCs. This TCR was sampled from a male donor in good health and CMV-seronegative. Here the CDR3 reads CASSLGPGGLSTDTQYF. Here the CDR3 DNA reads TGTGCCAGCAGCTTAGGCCCCGGGGGGCTTAGCACAGATACGCAGTATTTT.